Below are 25 T cell receptor beta chains sequenced from a single sample in a study of T cell responses to AZD1222 COVID-19 vaccine. Method: immunoSEQ multiplex PCR; TCRdb's copy keeps in-frame clones and lacks some. Of under 95,000 clones in the sample, about 90% are singletons; the top ten hold about 1.3%. The sequencing used peripheral blood, collected 28 days after the second AZD1222 dose. These receptors were obtained from an adult who received the AZD1222 COVID-19 vaccine.

The chain joins TRBV4-3 to TRBJ2-6; no clear D gene. Germline V lookup: CDR1 LGHNA, CDR2 YSLEER. CDR3 length: 18 amino acids. The ends were cut back, 3 bases at V and 2 bases at J, with 17 bases in the middle. CDR3 sequence: CASSHTIRAPAGANVLTF. The CDR3 DNA is TGCGCCAGCAGCCACACAATCCGGGCTCCGGCTGGGGCCAACGTCCTGACTTTC.

The chain carries TRBV4-1 and TRBJ2-5; possible D gene TRBD2, 6 bases. Trimming pared 4 bases from V and 5 bases from J, leaving 17 bases between. This CDR3 contains 15 residues. Germline lookup yields CDR1 MGHRA and CDR2 YSYEKL. DNA of the CDR3: TGCGCCAGCAGCCCAAGAGTCGGGGGTCGGGAGACCCAGTACTTC. Protein product: CASSPRVGGRETQYF.

This sequence joins TRBV24-1 and TRBJ1-5; D is ambiguous. From germline, CDR1 is KGHDR and CDR2 SFDVKD. V was trimmed by 4 bases and J by 0 bases, leaving 6 bases between them. This CDR3 region has 14 residues. The CDR3 reads CATSDGSSNQPQHF. CDR3 nucleotides: TGTGCCACCAGTGACGGTTCTAGCAATCAGCCCCAGCATTTT.

The chain uses TRBV3-1 (or the pseudogene TRBV3-2) and TRBJ1-1, with 8 bases aligning to TRBD1. The junction had 4 bases not matched to a gene; V was cut back by 6 bases and J by 1 base. CDR1 is LGHDT, CDR2 YNNKEL, per germline (reference sequence). The CDR3 runs 14 residues. DNA of the CDR3: TGTGCCAGCAGACCCAGGGGGCAGAACACTGAAGCTTTCTTT. It is translated as CASRPRGQNTEAFF.

The chain employs TRBV7-9 and TRBJ2-7; no clear D. Germline V gene lookup returns CDR1 SEHNR and CDR2 FQNEAQ (reference sequence). Trimming removed 2 bases at V and 6 bases at J, with 14 bases between. This CDR3 spans 14 amino acids. The CDR3 region has the DNA TGTGCCAGCAGCTTAATTAGGAAGGGTTCCGAGCAGTACTTC. The encoded protein is CASSLIRKGSEQYF.

The gene calls are TRBV6-5 and TRBJ1-2; no clear D gene. The V gene lost 4 bases and the J gene lost 8 bases, with 11 bases spanning the gap. CDR1 and CDR2 (germline): MNHEY, SVGAGI. The CDR3 loop spans 12 amino acids. This CDR3 reads CASSSIVTGYTF. The CDR3 DNA follows: TGTGCCAGCAGTTCGATCGTTACCGGCTACACCTTC.

The rearrangement uses TRBV9 and TRBJ2-2; possibly TRBD1 or TRBD2 for D (5 bases each). The germline V gene has CDR1 SGDLS and CDR2 YYNGEE. V shed 2 bases and J shed 5 bases, with 10 bases lying between them. The CDR3 extends over 14 amino acids. The CDR3 region has the DNA TGTGCCAGCAGCGTTCCTGGGGGAACCGGGGAGCTGTTTTTT. This gives the protein CASSVPGGTGELFF.

This clone was recorded only once. This chain uses TRBV30 with TRBJ2-2, with 8 bases lining up with TRBD2. Looked up from germline, CDR1 is GTSNPN and CDR2 is SVGIG (reference sequence). The V segment lost 1 base and the J segment 6 bases; nucleotides outside the gene matches: 4. The CDR3 is made up of 14 amino acids. Here the CDR3 reads CAWSGRGAAGELFF. The DNA for the CDR3 is TGTGCCTGGAGTGGGCGGGGGGCCGCCGGGGAGCTGTTTTTT.

DNA of the CDR3: TGTGCCAGCGTACAGGACAACACCGGGGAGCTGTTTTTT. This sequence encodes CASVQDNTGELFF. V and J are TRBV12-3 or TRBV12-4 and TRBJ2-2, with a weak D call TRBD1 (5 bases). This CDR3 comprises 13 residues. V shed 8 bases and J shed 2 bases, with 9 bases lying between them.

This clone was recorded only once. V is TRBV28 and J is TRBJ1-1; weak D call: TRBD1 (5 bases). CDR1 and CDR2 from the germline V gene are MDHEN and SYDVKM. V was pared by 1 base and J by 2 bases, with 8 bases between. The CDR3 contains 14 residues. CDR3 region: CASSLFTGNTEAFF. DNA of the CDR3: TGTGCCAGCAGTTTATTCACAGGAAACACTGAAGCTTTCTTT. Full variable domain (outside the CDR3, taken from reference TRBV28 and TRBJ1-1): DVKVTQSSRYLVKRTGEKVFLECVQDMDHENMFWYRQDPGLGLRLIYFSYDVKMKEKGDIPEGYSVSREKKERFSLILESASTNQTSMYLCASSLFTGNTEAFFGQGTRLTVV.

This rearrangement joins TRBV6-5 to TRBJ2-7, with D unclear. V was trimmed by 5 bases and J by 2 bases, leaving 4 bases between them. The CDR3 runs to 11 residues. Germline loops: CDR1 MNHEY, CDR2 SVGAGI. The CDR3 coding sequence is TGTGCCAGCAGTCGTCCCTACGAGCAGTACTTC. Protein product: CASSRPYEQYF.

The chain has TRBV28 and TRBJ1-5, with D possibly being TRBD1 (6 bases). V was trimmed by 7 bases and J by 0 bases, leaving 10 bases between them. Germline V gene lookup returns CDR1 MDHEN and CDR2 SYDVKM. The length of the CDR3 is 14 residues. CDR3 nucleotide sequence: TGTGCCAGCACCAGACAGGATAGCAATCAGCCCCAGCATTTT. Protein: CASTRQDSNQPQHF.

This clone has a single count. The chain is built from TRBV5-4 and TRBJ2-5, with a weak D call TRBD2 (6 bases). The CDR3 consists of 15 residues. Per germline, CDR1 SGHNT and CDR2 YYREEE (reference sequence). Trimming shortened V by 4 bases and J by 1 base, and 14 bases separated the two germline ends. CDR3 amino acids: CASSDHRGLQETQYF. The CDR3 DNA is TGTGCCAGCAGCGATCATCGGGGACTCCAAGAGACCCAGTACTTC.

This clone was seen a single time. The rearrangement uses TRBV30 and TRBJ1-2, with a tentative D call TRBD1 (5 bases). This CDR3 is 12 amino acids long. Germline CDR1 reads GTSNPN; CDR2 reads SVGIG (reference sequence). The V gene lost 5 bases and the J gene lost 6 bases, with 13 bases spanning the gap. The DNA for the CDR3 is TGTGCCTGGTATCAGGGAGAAGATGGCTACACCTTC. It specifies CAWYQGEDGYTF. Combining the CDR3 with reference TRBV30 and TRBJ1-2 gives the whole variable domain SQTIHQWPATLVQPVGSPLSLECTVEGTSNPNLYWYRQAAGRGLQLLFYSVGIGQISSEVPQNLSASRPQDRQFILSSKKLLLSDSGFYLCAWYQGEDGYTFGSGTRLTVV.

The V and J genes are TRBV19 and TRBJ2-2; 9 positions match TRBD1. The CDR3 sequence is 17 residues long. V shed 4 bases and J 1 base; nucleotides not matched to a gene: 7. Per germline, CDR1 LNHDA and CDR2 SQIVND (reference sequence). CDR3 sequence: CASSTGGTGRNTGELFF. In nucleotides, the CDR3 is TGTGCCAGTAGTACCGGGGGGACAGGGCGGAACACCGGGGAGCTGTTTTTT.

The genes are TRBV10-3 and TRBJ1-1, with TRBD1 as a possible D gene (5 bases). The CDR3 has 13 residues. The V and J ends lost 0 bases and 6 bases respectively, with 8 bases between them. The germline V gene has CDR1 ENHRY and CDR2 SYGVKD. The CDR3 reads CAISESGRPEAFF. In DNA, the CDR3 is TGTGCCATCAGTGAGTCGGGACGGCCTGAAGCTTTCTTT.

The chain joins TRBV9 to TRBJ1-1; perhaps TRBD1 as D (5 bases). V was clipped by 0 bases and J by 2 bases, with 23 bases between them. CDR1 and CDR2 (germline): SGDLS, YYNGEE. This CDR3 has 19 residues. For the CDR3, the DNA is TGTGCCAGCAGCGTAGGTCGGGCAGGGTGGGGGTCAGGTAACACTGAAGCTTTCTTT. Translating it yields CASSVGRAGWGSGNTEAFF.

This clone has a single count. The chain couples TRBV3-1 (or the pseudogene TRBV3-2) to TRBJ2-7, with 9 bases aligning to TRBD1. V trimming: 1 base; J trimming: 3 bases; junction bases outside the gene matches: 7. Germline values: CDR1 LGHDT, CDR2 YNNKEL (reference sequence). The CDR3 consists of 16 residues. For the CDR3, the DNA is TGTGCCAGCAGCCAAGGAGGGACAGGGTTTGGCTACGAGCAGTACTTC. Translated, it gives CASSQGGTGFGYEQYF.

The chain has TRBV28 and TRBJ2-7; TRBD2 matches 10 bases. The CDR3 runs 13 residues. From germline, CDR1 is MDHEN and CDR2 SYDVKM. V was clipped by 4 bases and J by 3 bases; unmatched bases: 0. The CDR3 spells CASSWTSGYEQYF. The CDR3, as DNA: TGTGCCAGCAGTTGGACTAGCGGCTACGAGCAGTACTTC.

J is TRBJ1-2 and V is TRBV3-1 (or the pseudogene TRBV3-2), with TRBD1 matching over 10 bases. This CDR3 contains 14 residues. Trimming cost V 6 bases and J 6 bases; bases outside gene matches: 7. Per the germline V gene, CDR1 is LGHDT and CDR2 is YNNKEL (reference sequence). CDR3 residues: CASRSTGGANGYTF. In DNA form, the CDR3 reads TGTGCCAGCAGGTCGACAGGGGGCGCCAATGGCTACACCTTC.

The V and J genes are TRBV6-2 or TRBV6-3 and TRBJ2-7; unclear D gene. The V end lost 1 base, the J end lost 2 bases, and 3 bases lay between the germline ends. Germline-derived CDR1 and CDR2 are MNHEY and SVGEGT. The CDR3 totals 12 residues. The CDR3 DNA reads TGTGCCAGCAGTTACTTTCCCTACGAGCAGTACTTC. The encoded protein is CASSYFPYEQYF.

V gene TRBV2 combines with J gene TRBJ2-1; D possibly uses TRBD1 or TRBD2 (6 bases each). The germline V and J ends were trimmed by 11 bases and 7 bases, with 18 bases remaining between them. Germline V gene sequence: CDR1 SNHLY, CDR2 FYNNEI. This CDR3 comprises 13 residues. The CDR3 DNA is TGTGCCGGGGGGATCGACAGGATAAATGAGCAGTTCTTC. It codes for CAGGIDRINEQFF.

The chain has TRBV28 and TRBJ1-2; 7 bases line up with TRBD1. The CDR3 has 13 residues. V trimming: 6 bases; J trimming: 5 bases; junction bases outside the gene matches: 6. The germline gives CDR1 MDHEN, CDR2 SYDVKM. The CDR3 reads CASRRQGGYGYTF. CDR3 DNA: TGTGCCAGCAGGCGACAGGGAGGGTATGGCTACACCTTC.

The rearrangement links TRBV7-9 to TRBJ2-2; 9 bases agree with TRBD2. The CDR3 consists of 16 residues. Germline assignment: CDR1 SEHNR and CDR2 FQNEAQ (reference sequence). With V trimmed by 5 bases and J by 5 bases, 9 bases remained unmatched. The CDR3 DNA follows: TGTGCCAGCAGCCCCCGGCGGGGGGGACCAACCGGGGAGCTGTTTTTT. Its translation: CASSPRRGGPTGELFF.

The V gene is TRBV11-2, the J gene TRBJ2-7; the D gene is possibly TRBD2 (5 bases). Trimming took off 0 bases at V and 5 bases at J, with 17 bases between the two ends. There are 16 residues in the CDR3. CDR1 and CDR2 from the germline V gene are SGHAT and FQNNGV. The CDR3 sequence is CASSLDGRPTVDEQYF. The DNA of the CDR3 is TGTGCCAGCAGCTTAGATGGGAGACCCACCGTTGACGAGCAGTACTTC.